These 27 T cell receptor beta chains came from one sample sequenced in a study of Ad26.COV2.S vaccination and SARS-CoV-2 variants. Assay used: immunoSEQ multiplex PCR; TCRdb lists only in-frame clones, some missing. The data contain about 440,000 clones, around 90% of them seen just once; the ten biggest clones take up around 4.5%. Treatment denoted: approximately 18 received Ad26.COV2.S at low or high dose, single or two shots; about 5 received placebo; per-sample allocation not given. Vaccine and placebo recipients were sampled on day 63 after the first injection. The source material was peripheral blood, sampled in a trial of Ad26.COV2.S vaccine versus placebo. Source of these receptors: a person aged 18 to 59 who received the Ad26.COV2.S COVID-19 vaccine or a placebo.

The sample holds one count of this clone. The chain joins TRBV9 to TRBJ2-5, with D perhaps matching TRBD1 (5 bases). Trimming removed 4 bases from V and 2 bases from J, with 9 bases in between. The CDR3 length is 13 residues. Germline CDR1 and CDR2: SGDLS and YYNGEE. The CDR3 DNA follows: TGTGCCAGCAGCCAAGACAGTCAAGAGACCCAGTACTTC. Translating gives CASSQDSQETQYF.

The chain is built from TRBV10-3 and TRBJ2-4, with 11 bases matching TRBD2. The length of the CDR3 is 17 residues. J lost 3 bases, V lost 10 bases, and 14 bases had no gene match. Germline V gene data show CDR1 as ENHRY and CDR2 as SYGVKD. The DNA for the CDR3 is TGTGCCACCGCGGTTTCCGGGACTAGCGGACGCAAAAACATTCAGTACTTC. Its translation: CATAVSGTSGRKNIQYF.

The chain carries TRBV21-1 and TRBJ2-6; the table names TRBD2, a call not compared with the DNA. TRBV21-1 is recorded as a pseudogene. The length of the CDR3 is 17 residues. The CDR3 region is CASSKIGGSSGANVLTF. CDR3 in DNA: TGTGCCAGCAGCAAAATCGGCGGAAGCTCTGGGGCCAACGTCCTGACTTTC.

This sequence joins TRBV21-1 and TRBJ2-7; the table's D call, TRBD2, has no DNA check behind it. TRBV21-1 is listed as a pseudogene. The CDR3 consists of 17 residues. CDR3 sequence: CASILLQGREDSYEQYF. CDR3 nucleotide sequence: TGTGCCAGCATCCTCTTACAGGGGCGGGAGGACTCCTACGAGCAGTACTTC.

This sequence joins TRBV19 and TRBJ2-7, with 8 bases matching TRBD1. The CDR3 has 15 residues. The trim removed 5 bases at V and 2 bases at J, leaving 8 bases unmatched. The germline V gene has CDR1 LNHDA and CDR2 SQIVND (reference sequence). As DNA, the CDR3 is TGTGCCAGTAGTGGAGGACAGGGTTCCCCCTACGAGCAGTACTTC. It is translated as CASSGGQGSPYEQYF. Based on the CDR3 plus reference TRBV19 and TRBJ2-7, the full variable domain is DGGITQSPKYLFRKEGQNVTLSCEQNLNHDAMYWYRQDPGQGLRLIYYSQIVNDFQKGDIAEGYSVSREKKESFPLTVTSAQKNPTAFYLCASSGGQGSPYEQYFGPGTRLTVT.

The CDR3, as DNA: TGTGCCAGCAGCCCATCTAGCGGGAGTATGGCAGATACGCAGTATTTT. Translation gives CASSPSSGSMADTQYF. The rearrangement joins TRBV11-3 to TRBJ2-3; 10 nucleotides align to TRBD2. The CDR3 runs to 16 residues. V lost 5 bases to trimming and J lost 4 bases; unmatched junction nucleotides: 9. The germline V gene has CDR1 SGHNT and CDR2 YENEEA.

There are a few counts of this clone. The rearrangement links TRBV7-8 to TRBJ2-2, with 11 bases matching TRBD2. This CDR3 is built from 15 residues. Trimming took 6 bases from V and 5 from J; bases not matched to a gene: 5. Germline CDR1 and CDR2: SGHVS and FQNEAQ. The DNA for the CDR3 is TGTGCCAGCAGACCGGGACTAGCGGCAACCGGGGAGCTGTTTTTT. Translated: CASRPGLAATGELFF. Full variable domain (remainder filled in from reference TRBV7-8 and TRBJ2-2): GAGVSQSPRYKVAKRGQDVALRCDPISGHVSLFWYQQALGQGPEFLTYFQNEAQLDKSGLPSDRFFAERPEGSVSTLKIQRTQQEDSAVYLCASRPGLAATGELFFGEGSRLTVL.

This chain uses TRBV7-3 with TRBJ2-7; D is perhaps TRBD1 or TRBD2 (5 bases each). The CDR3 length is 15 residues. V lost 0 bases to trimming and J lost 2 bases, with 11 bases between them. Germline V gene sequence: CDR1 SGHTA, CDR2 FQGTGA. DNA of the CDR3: TGTGCCAGCAGCTTAACGGGGACGGCTACCTACGAGCAGTACTTC. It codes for CASSLTGTATYEQYF.

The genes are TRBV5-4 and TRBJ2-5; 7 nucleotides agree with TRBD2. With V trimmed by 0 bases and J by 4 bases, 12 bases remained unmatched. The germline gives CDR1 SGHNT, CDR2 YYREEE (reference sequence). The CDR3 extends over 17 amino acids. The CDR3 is CASSLAGGRYSGETQYF. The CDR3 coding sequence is TGTGCCAGCAGCTTGGCGGGCGGGAGATACTCGGGAGAGACCCAGTACTTC.

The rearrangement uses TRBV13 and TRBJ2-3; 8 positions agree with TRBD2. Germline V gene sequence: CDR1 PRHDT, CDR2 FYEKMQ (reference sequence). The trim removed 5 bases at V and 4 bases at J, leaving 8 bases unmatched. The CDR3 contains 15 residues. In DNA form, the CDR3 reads TGTGCCAGCAGCCCCGGGACTAGGGTGCCAGATACGCAGTATTTT. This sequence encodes CASSPGTRVPDTQYF.

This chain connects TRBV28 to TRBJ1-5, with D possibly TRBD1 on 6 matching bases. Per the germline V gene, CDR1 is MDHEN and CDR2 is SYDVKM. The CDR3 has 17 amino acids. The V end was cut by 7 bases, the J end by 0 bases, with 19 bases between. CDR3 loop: CASTRGVWTVSNQPQHF. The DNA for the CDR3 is TGTGCCAGCACCCGCGGTGTCTGGACAGTTAGCAATCAGCCCCAGCATTTT.

DNA for the CDR3: TGTGCCAGCAGTTACCGGGATAGCGGGGATACGCAGTATTTT. Protein sequence: CASSYRDSGDTQYF. This rearrangement joins TRBV6-2 or TRBV6-3 to TRBJ2-3; 7 nucleotides align to TRBD2. The CDR3 consists of 14 residues. V trimming: 2 bases; J trimming: 6 bases; junction bases outside the gene matches: 5. Germline V gene lookup returns CDR1 MNHEY and CDR2 SVGEGT.

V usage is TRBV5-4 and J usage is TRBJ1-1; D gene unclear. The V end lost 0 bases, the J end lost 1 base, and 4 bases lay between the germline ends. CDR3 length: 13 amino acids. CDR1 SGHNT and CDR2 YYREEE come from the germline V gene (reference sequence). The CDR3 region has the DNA TGTGCCAGCAGCTTGGGACCGAACACTGAAGCTTTCTTT. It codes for CASSLGPNTEAFF.

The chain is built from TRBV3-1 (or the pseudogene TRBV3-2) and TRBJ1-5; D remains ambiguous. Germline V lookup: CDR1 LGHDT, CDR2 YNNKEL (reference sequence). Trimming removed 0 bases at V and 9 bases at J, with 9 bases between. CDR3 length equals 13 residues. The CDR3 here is CASSQERFGPQHF. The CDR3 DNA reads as TGTGCCAGCAGCCAAGAACGGTTTGGGCCCCAGCATTTT.

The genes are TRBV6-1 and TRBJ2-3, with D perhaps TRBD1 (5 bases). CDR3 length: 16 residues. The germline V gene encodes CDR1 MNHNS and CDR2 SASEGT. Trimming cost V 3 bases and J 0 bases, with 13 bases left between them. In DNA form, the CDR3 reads TGTGCCAGCAGTGATTATAGGGGTGCTAGCACAGATACGCAGTATTTT. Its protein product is CASSDYRGASTDTQYF.

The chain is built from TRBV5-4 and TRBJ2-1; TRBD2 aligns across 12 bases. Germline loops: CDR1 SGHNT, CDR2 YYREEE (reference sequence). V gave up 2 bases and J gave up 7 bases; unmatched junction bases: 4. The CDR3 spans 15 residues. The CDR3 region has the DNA TGTGCCAGCAGCTTAAGGACTAGCGGGACGAATGAGCAGTTCTTC. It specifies CASSLRTSGTNEQFF.

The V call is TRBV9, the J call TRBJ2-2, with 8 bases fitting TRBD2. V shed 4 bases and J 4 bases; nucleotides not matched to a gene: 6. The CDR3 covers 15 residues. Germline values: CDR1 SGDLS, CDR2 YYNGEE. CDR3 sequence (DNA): TGTGCCAGCAGCTCTCTAGCGGGCGGCACCGGGGAGCTGTTTTTT. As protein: CASSSLAGGTGELFF.

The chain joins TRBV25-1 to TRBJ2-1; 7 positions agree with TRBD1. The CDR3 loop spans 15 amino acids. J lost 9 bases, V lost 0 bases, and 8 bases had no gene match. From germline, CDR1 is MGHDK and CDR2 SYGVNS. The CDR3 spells CASSEYKGATIEQFF. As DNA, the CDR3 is TGTGCCAGCAGTGAATATAAGGGGGCCACAATTGAGCAGTTCTTC.

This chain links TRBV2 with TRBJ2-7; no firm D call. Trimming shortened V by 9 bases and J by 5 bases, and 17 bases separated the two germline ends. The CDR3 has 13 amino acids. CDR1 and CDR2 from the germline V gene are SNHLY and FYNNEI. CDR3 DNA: TGTGCCAGTAGGGAACCGTCGGCCGACGAGCAGTACTTC. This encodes CASREPSADEQYF.

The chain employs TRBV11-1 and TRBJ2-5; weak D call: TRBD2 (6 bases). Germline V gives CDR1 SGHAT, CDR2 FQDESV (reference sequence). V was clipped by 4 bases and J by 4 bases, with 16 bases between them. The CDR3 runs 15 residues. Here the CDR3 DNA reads TGTGCCAGCAGCTCTCTAGCGCCTGGGGTAGAGACCCAGTACTTC. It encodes CASSSLAPGVETQYF.

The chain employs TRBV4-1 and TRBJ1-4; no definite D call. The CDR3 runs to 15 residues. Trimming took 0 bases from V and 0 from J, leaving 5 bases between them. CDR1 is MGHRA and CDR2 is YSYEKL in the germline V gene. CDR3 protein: CASSQEQATNEKLFF. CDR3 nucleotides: TGCGCCAGCAGCCAAGAACAAGCAACTAATGAAAAACTGTTTTTT.

Here the CDR3 reads CASSSGSTYEQYF. The CDR3 region has the DNA TGTGCCAGCAGTTCAGGCAGCACCTACGAGCAGTACTTC. The rearrangement joins TRBV6-5 to TRBJ2-7; no firm D call. The CDR3 spans 13 residues. The germline CDR1 and CDR2 sequences are MNHEY and SVGAGI. Trimming took 4 bases from V and 2 from J, leaving 9 bases between them.

For the CDR3, the DNA is TGTGCCAGCAAAGGGAGTTTTGCAACTAATGAAAAACTGTTTTTT. Encoded protein: CASKGSFATNEKLFF. The chain couples TRBV6-5 to TRBJ1-4; unclear D gene. Germline values: CDR1 MNHEY, CDR2 SVGAGI. The CDR3 length is 15 residues. V gave up 7 bases and J gave up 0 bases, with 12 bases separating them.

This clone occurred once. The DNA for the CDR3 is TGTGCCAGCACCGCAGGGACAGGGGCGGCCGGGGAGCTGTTTTTT. This translates into CASTAGTGAAGELFF. The gene calls are TRBV6-5 and TRBJ2-2; TRBD1 matches at 10 bases. The germline V gene has CDR1 MNHEY and CDR2 SVGAGI. The CDR3 has 15 amino acids. Trimming took 7 bases from V and 6 from J; bases not matched to a gene: 8.

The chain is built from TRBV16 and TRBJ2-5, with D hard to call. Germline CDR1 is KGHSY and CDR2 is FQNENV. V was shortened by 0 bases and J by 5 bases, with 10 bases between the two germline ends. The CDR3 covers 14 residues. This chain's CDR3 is CASSQSDAQETQYF. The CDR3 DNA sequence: TGTGCCAGCAGCCAATCAGACGCCCAGGAGACCCAGTACTTC.

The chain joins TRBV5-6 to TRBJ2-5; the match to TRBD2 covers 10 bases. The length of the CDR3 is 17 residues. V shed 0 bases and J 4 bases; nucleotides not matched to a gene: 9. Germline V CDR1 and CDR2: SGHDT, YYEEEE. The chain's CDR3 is CASSLVTVAGGSETQYF. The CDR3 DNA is TGTGCCAGCAGCTTGGTTACGGTAGCGGGAGGTTCAGAGACCCAGTACTTC.

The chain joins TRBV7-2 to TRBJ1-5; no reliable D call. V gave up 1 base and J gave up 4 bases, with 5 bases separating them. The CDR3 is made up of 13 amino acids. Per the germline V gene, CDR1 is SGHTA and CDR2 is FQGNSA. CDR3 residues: CASSLGPNQPQHF. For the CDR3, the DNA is TGTGCCAGCAGCTTAGGCCCAAATCAGCCCCAGCATTTT.